This paragraph reports one TCR beta chain. Antigen specificity is unknown. The germline gives CDR1 SGHTA, CDR2 FQGNSA. V shed 6 bases and J 0 bases; nucleotides not matched to a gene: 9. The CDR3 length is 17 residues. The data were obtained in a study of shared clonotypes between healthy human individuals. Overall study results and limits: The sharing of roughly 5% of naive CD4 clonotypes was seen across a few donors. Larger richness was generally estimated for naive than memory subsets. Sequencing depth was a factor that was expected to affect clonotype sharing among donors.

The authors split each subset's genomic DNA evenly across several immunoSEQ plates. The protocol was immunoSEQ multiplex PCR, while the TCRdb copy is restricted to in-frame clones and leaves out a portion. There are more than 850,000 clones in the sample; approximately 80% occur only once, and about 0.52% lies in the top ten. The TCR originated in a young man in good health. Some clones in this sample may be carry-over from other donors' samples. The sequenced material came from memory CD4+ T cells from PBMCs. Subset described: CD45RA-negative fraction. V and J are TRBV7-2 and TRBJ2-7; TRBD2 agrees at 12 bases. CDR3 DNA: TGTGCCAGCAGAGAGAAGGGACTAGCGGGTTACTCCTACGAGCAGTACTTC. This encodes CASREKGLAGYSYEQYF.